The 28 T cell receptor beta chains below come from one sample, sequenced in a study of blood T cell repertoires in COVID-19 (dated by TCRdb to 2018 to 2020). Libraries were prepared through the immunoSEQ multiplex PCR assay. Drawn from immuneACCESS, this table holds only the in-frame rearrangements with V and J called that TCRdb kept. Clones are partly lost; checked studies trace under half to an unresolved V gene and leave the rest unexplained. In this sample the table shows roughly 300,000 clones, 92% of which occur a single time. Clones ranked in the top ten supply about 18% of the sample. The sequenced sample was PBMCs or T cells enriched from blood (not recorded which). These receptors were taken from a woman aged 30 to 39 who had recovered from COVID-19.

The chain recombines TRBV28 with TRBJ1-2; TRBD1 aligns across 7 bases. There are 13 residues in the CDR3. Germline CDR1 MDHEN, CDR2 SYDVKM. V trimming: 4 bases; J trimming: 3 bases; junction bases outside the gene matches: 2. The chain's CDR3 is CASSSGQDYGYTF. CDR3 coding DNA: TGTGCCAGCAGTTCCGGACAGGACTATGGCTACACCTTC.

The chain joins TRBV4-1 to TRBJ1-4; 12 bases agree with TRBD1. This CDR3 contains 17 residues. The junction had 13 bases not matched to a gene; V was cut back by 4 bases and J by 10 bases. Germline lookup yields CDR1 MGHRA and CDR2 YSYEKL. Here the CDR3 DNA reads TGCGCCAGCAGCCCAACTCGGGGGGACAGGGGGCAGGGAAAACTGTTTTTT. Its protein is CASSPTRGDRGQGKLFF.

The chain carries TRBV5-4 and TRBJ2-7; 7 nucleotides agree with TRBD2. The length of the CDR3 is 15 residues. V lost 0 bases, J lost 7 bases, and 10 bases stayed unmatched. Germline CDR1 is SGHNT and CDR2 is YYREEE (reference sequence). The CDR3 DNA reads TGTGCCAGCAGCTTGGCCTCCGCGGGAGTATCAGAGCAGTACTTC. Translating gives CASSLASAGVSEQYF. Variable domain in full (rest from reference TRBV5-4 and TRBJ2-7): ETGVTQSPTHLIKTRGQQVTLRCSSQSGHNTVSWYQQALGQGPQFIFQYYREEENGRGNFPPRFSGLQFPNYSSELNVNALELDDSALYLCASSLASAGVSEQYFGPGTRLTVT.

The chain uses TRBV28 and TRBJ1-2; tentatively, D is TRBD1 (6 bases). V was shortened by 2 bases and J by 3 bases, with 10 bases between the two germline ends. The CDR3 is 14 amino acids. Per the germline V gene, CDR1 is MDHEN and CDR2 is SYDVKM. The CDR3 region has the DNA TGTGCCAGCAGTTTAGTCCAGGGGCACTATGGCTACACCTTC. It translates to CASSLVQGHYGYTF.

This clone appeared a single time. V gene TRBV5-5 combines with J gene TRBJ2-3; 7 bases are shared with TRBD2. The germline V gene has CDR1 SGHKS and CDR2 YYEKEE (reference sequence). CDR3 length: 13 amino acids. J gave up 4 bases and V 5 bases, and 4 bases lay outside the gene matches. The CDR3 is CASRAGGSDTQYF. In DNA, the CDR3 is TGTGCCAGCAGGGCCGGGGGGTCAGATACGCAGTATTTT.

The CDR3 DNA is TGTGCCAGCAGCCCGGGACAGGCAAACTACGAGCAGTACTTC. Translating gives CASSPGQANYEQYF. The V gene is TRBV11-3, the J gene TRBJ2-7, with TRBD1 matching over 8 bases. The CDR3 consists of 14 residues. In germline, CDR1 is SGHNT, CDR2 YENEEA. The V gene end was trimmed by 5 bases and the J gene end by 3 bases; junction bases not matched to a gene: 6.

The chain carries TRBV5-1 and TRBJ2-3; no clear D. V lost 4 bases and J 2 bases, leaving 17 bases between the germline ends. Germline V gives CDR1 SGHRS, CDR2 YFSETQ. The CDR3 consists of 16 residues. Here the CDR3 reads CASSPRFTGSTDTQYF. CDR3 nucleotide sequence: TGCGCCAGCAGCCCTAGGTTCACCGGCTCCACAGATACGCAGTATTTT.

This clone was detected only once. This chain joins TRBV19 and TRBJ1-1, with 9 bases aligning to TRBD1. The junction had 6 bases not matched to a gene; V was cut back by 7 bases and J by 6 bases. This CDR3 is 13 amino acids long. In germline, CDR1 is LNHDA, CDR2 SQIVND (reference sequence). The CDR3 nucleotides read TGTGCCAGTATCCGGACAGGGGACTCTGAAGCTTTCTTT. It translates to CASIRTGDSEAFF.

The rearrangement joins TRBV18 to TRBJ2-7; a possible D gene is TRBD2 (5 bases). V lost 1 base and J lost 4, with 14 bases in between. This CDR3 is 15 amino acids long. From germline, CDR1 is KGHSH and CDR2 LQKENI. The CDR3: CASSPRVEALYEQYF. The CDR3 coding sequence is TGTGCCAGCTCACCACGGGTGGAGGCGTTGTACGAGCAGTACTTC.

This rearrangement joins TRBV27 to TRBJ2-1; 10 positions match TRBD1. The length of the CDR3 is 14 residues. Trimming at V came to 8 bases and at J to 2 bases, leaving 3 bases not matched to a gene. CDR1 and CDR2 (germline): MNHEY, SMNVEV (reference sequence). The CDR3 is CASRDRGPYNEQFF. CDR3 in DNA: TGTGCCAGCCGGGACAGGGGACCCTACAATGAGCAGTTCTTC.

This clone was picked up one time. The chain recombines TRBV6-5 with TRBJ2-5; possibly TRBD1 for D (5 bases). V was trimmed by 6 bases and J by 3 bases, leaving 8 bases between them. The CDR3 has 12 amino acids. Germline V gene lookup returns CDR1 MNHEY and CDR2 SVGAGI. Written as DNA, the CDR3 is TGTGCCAGCAGCAGCAGGGAAGAGACCCAGTACTTC. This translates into CASSSREETQYF.

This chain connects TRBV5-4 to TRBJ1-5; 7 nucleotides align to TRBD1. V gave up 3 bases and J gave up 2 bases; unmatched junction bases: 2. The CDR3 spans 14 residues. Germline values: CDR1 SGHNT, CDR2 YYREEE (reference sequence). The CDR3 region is CASSWQGGNQPQHF. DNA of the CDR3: TGTGCCAGCAGCTGGCAGGGGGGCAATCAGCCCCAGCATTTT. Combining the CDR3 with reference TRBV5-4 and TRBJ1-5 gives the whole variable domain ETGVTQSPTHLIKTRGQQVTLRCSSQSGHNTVSWYQQALGQGPQFIFQYYREEENGRGNFPPRFSGLQFPNYSSELNVNALELDDSALYLCASSWQGGNQPQHFGDGTRLSIL.

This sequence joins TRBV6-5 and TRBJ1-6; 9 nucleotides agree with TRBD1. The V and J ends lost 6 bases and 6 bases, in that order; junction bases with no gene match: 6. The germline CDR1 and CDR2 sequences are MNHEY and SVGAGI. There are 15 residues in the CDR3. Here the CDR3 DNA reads TGTGCCAGCAGATCCGGGACAGGGTTTAATTCACCCCTCCACTTT. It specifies CASRSGTGFNSPLHF.

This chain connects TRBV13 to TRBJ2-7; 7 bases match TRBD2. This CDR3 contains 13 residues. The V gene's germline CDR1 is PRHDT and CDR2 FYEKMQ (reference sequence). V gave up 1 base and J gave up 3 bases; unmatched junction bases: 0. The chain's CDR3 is CASSLASGYEQYF. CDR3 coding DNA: TGTGCCAGCAGCTTAGCTAGCGGCTACGAGCAGTACTTC.

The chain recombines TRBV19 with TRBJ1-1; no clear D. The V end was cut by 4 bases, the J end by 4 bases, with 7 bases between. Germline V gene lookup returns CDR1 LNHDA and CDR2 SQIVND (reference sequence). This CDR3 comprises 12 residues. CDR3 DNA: TGTGCCAGTAGTAAGCGGGGCACTGAAGCTTTCTTT. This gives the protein CASSKRGTEAFF. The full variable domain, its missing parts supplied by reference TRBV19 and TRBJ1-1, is DGGITQSPKYLFRKEGQNVTLSCEQNLNHDAMYWYRQDPGQGLRLIYYSQIVNDFQKGDIAEGYSVSREKKESFPLTVTSAQKNPTAFYLCASSKRGTEAFFGQGTRLTVV.

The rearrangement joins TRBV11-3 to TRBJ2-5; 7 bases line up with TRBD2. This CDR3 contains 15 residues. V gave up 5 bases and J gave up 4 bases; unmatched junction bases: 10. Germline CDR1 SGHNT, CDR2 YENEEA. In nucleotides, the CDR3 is TGTGCCAGCAGCCTGGGGGGGATGTGGAGAGAGACCCAGTACTTC. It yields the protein CASSLGGMWRETQYF. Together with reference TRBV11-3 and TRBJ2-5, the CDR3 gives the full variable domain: EAGVVQSPRYKIIEKKQPVAFWCNPISGHNTLYWYLQNLGQGPELLIRYENEEAVDDSQLPKDRFSAERLKGVDSTLKIQPAELGDSAVYLCASSLGGMWRETQYFGPGTRLLVL.

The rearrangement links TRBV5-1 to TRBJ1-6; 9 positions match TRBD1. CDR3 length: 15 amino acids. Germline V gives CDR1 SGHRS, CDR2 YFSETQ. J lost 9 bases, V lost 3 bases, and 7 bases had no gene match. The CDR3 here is CASSYSGTGTSPLHF. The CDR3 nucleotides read TGCGCCAGCAGCTACTCCGGGACAGGGACTTCACCCCTCCACTTT. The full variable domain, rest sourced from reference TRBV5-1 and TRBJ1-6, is KAGVTQTPRYLIKTRGQQVTLSCSPISGHRSVSWYQQTPGQGLQFLFEYFSETQRNKGNFPGRFSGRQFSNSRSEMNVSTLELGDSALYLCASSYSGTGTSPLHFGNGTRLTVT.

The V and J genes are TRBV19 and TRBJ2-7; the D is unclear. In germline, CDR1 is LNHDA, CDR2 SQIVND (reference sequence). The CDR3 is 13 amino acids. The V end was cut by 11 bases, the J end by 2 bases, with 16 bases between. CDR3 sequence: CASSSVTAYEQYF. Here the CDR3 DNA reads TGTGCCTCCTCGTCAGTAACAGCCTACGAGCAGTACTTC.

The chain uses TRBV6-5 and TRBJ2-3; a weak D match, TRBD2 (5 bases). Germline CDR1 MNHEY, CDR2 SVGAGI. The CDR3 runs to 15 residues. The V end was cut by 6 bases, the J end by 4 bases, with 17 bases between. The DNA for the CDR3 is TGTGCCAGCAGGACTCGACGGGAATATGCAGATACGCAGTATTTT. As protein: CASRTRREYADTQYF.

CDR3 residues: CASRTGTNTEAFF. CDR3 nucleotide sequence: TGTGCCAGCCGGACAGGGACGAACACTGAAGCTTTCTTT. V usage is TRBV5-4 and J usage is TRBJ1-1; 8 bases map to TRBD1. J lost 1 base, V lost 7 bases, and 3 bases had no gene match. Germline V gives CDR1 SGHNT, CDR2 YYREEE (reference sequence). The CDR3 consists of 13 residues.

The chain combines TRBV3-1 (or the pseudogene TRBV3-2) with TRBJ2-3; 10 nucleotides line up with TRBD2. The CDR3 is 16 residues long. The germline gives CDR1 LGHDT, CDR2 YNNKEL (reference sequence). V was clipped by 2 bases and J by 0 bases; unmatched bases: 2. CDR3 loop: CASSQTSGASTDTQYF. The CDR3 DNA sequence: TGTGCCAGCAGCCAAACTAGCGGGGCTAGCACAGATACGCAGTATTTT.

In DNA, the CDR3 is TGTGCCAGCAGTTACTCGGGTTCCTCTAGCTCCTACGAGCAGTACTTC. Encoded protein: CASSYSGSSSSYEQYF. The chain employs TRBV6-6 and TRBJ2-7; D gene unclear. Germline assignment: CDR1 MNHNY and CDR2 SVGAGI (reference sequence). The V end was cut by 0 bases, the J end by 0 bases, with 12 bases between. The CDR3 spans 16 residues.

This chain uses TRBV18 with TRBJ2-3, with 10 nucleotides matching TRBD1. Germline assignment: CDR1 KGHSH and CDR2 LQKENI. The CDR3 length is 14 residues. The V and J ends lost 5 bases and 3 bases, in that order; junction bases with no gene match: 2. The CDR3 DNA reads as TGTGCCAGCTCAACGGACAGGGGGACAGATACGCAGTATTTT. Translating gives CASSTDRGTDTQYF.

CDR3 loop: CASASGFSYEQYF. In DNA form, the CDR3 reads TGTGCCAGCGCTAGCGGATTCTCCTACGAGCAGTACTTC. V usage is TRBV7-9 and J usage is TRBJ2-7, with 7 nucleotides matching TRBD2. The CDR3 loop spans 13 amino acids. Losses at the gene ends were 8 bases for V and 0 bases for J; bases not matched to a gene: 4. Germline lookup yields CDR1 SEHNR and CDR2 FQNEAQ (reference sequence).

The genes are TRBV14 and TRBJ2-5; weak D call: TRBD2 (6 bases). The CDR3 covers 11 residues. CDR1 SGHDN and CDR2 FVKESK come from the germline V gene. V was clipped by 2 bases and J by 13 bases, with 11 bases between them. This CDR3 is CASSQRDLWYF. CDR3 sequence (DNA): TGTGCCAGCAGCCAACGGGACTTGTGGTACTTC. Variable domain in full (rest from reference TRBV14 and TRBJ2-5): EAGVTQFPSHSVIEKGQTVTLRCDPISGHDNLYWYRRVMGKEIKFLLHFVKESKQDESGMPNNRFLAERTGGTYSTLKVQPAELEDSGVYFCASSQRDLWYFGPGTRLLVL.

The CDR3 protein is CASSWTGGSNTEAFF. CDR3 DNA sequence: TGTGCCAGCAGCTGGACAGGGGGTTCGAACACTGAAGCTTTCTTT. This sequence joins TRBV7-2 and TRBJ1-1; 10 bases fit TRBD1. This CDR3 has 15 residues. V was clipped by 4 bases and J by 1 base; unmatched bases: 3. The V gene's germline CDR1 is SGHTA and CDR2 FQGNSA.

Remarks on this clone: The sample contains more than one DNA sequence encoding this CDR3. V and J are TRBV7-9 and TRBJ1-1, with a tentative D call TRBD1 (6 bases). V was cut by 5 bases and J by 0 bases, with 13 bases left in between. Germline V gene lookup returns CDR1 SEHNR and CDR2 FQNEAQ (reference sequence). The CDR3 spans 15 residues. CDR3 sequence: CASSLVTGMNTEAFF. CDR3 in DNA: TGTGCCAGCAGCCTTGTTACAGGGATGAACACTGAAGCTTTCTTT.

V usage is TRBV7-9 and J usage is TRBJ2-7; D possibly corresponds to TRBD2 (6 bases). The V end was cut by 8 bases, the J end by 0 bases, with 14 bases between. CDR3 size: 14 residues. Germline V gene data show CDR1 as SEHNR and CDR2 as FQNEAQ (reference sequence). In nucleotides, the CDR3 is TGTGCCAGCCGAACTAGCAGCTCCTCCTACGAGCAGTACTTC. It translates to CASRTSSSSYEQYF. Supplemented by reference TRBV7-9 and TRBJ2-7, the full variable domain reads DTGVSQNPRHKITKRGQNVTFRCDPISEHNRLYWYRQTLGQGPEFLTYFQNEAQLEKSRLLSDRFSAERPKGSFSTLEIQRTEQGDSAMYLCASRTSSSSYEQYFGPGTRLTVT.